Sequencing of this T cell receptor (beta chain) was carried out in a study of regulatory T cells in long-lasting Graves disease. Indicated time point: persistent/refractory GD, antithyroid drugs over 5 years with positive TRAb. Isolated PBMC RNA provided the starting material for the TCR library. To make TCR beta libraries, researchers used iRepertoire HTBI primers and Arm-PCR of CDR3 regions. Using its own MiXCR run on the multiplex PCR reads, TCRdb lists one record per CDR3 protein. This sample has a few hundred thousand distinct CDR3 sequences, with about 23% found just once. This clonotype was detected many times. The CDR3 loop spans 19 amino acids. Germline lookup yields CDR1 ENHRY and CDR2 SYGVKD. V lost 0 bases and J 3 bases, leaving 21 bases between the germline ends.

The source was peripheral blood mononuclear cells (PBMCs), collected when the disease was refractory, from a patient treated with antithyroid drugs. The rearrangement joins TRBV10-3 to TRBJ1-5; the D is unclear. This TCR came from a woman aged 40 to 50 with Graves disease. In nucleotides, the CDR3 is TGTGCCATCAGTGAGTCCCGATGGGTTCGCAGCTTGAACAATCAGCCCCAGCATTTT. It yields the protein CAISESRWVRSLNNQPQHF.